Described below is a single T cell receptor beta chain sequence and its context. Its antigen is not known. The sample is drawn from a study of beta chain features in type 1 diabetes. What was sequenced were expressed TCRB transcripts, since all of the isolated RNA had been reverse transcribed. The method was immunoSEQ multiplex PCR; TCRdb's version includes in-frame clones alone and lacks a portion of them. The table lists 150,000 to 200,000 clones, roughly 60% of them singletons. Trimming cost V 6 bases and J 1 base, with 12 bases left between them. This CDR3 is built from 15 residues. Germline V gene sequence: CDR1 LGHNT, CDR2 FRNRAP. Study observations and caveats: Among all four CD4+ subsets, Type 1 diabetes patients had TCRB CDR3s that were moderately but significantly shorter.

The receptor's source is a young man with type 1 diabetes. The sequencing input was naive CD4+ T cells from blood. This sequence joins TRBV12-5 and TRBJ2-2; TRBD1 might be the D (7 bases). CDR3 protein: CASGPQGGNTGELFF. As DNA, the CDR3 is TGTGCTAGTGGGCCCCAGGGGGGGAACACCGGGGAGCTGTTTTTT.